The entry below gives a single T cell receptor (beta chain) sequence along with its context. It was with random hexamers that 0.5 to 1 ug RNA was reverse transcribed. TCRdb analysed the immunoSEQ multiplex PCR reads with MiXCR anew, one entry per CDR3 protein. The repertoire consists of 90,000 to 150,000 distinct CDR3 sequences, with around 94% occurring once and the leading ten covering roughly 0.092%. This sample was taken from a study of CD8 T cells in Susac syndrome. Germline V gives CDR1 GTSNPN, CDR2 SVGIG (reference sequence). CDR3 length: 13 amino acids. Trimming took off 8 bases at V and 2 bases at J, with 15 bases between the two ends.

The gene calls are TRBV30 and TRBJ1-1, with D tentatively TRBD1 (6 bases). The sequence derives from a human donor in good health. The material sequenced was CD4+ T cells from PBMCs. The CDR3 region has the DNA TGTGCCACAACGAAGGGGGTAAACACTGAAGCTTTCTTT. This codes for CATTKGVNTEAFF.